What follows describes a single TCR beta chain. Each patient experienced a relapse that followed autologous stem cell transplantation, and brentuximab vedotin exposure varied. Here immunoSEQ multiplex PCR was the method, and the copy in TCRdb shows in-frame clones only, minus some. This table holds about 39,000 clones, approximately 69% found once. The data are from a study of PD-1 blockade in classical Hodgkin lymphoma. The source was peripheral blood mononuclear cells (PBMCs), collected before the second cycle of nivolumab. This receptor was identified in a human donor with classical Hodgkin lymphoma.

The CDR3 loop reads CASSDVGAYEQYF. The CDR3, as DNA: TGTGCCAGCAGTGATGTGGGGGCCTACGAGCAGTACTTC. The V gene is TRBV6-1, the J gene TRBJ2-7; D could derive from TRBD1 or TRBD2 (5 bases each). The CDR3 has 13 residues. With 3 bases removed from V and 2 bases from J, the gap between germline ends came to 8 bases. The V gene's germline CDR1 is MNHNS and CDR2 SASEGT.